This T cell receptor (beta chain) was documented in a study of CD8+ T cells in alopecia areata. Comments on this clone: Gene names refer to mouse genes. The CDR3 end is not reached by the read, which stops 4 residues before it; the germline J gene fills it in.

The CDR3 covers 17 residues. CDR1 is NSQYPW, CDR2 LRSPGD, per germline (reference sequence). Trimming took 0 bases from V and 1 from J, leaving 14 bases between them. RNA, once extracted, was reverse transcribed into cDNA for use as the sequencing template. TCRdb keeps only in-frame clones here, not all; method: immunoSEQ multiplex PCR. The sample yields about 120,000 clones, without any singletons. The rearrangement links TRBV1 to TRBJ2-3; D might be TRBD1 (5 bases). The TCR was taken from a C3H/HeJ mouse with alopecia areata. Strain haplotype at MHC: H2-k. Sequencing was carried out using lesional skin. CDR3 bases read: TGCACCTGCAGTGCAGATCCGGCAGGGATGGGTGCAGAA. Translated: CTCSADPAGMGAE. The entire CDR3 protein reads CTCSADPAGMGAETLYF. Based on the CDR3 plus reference TRBV1 and TRBJ2-3, the full variable domain is VTLLEQNPRWRLVPRGQAVNLRCILKNSQYPWMSWYQQDLQKQLQWLFTLRSPGDKEVKSLPGADYLATRVTDTELRLQVANMSQGRTLYCTCSADPAGMGAETLYFGSGTRLTVL.